Detailed here is one TCR beta chain. Profiled with immunoSEQ multiplex PCR; TCRdb holds only in-frame clones, not every one. The sample records more than 95,000 clones, approximately 74% being singletons. These data belong to a study of blood T cell repertoires in COVID-19. Unmatched junction bases numbered 2, after V lost 1 base and J lost 3 bases. This CDR3 comprises 15 residues. CDR1 and CDR2 from the germline V gene are SEHNR and FQNEAQ (reference sequence). The clonotype originates from a man in his 60s with acute or convalescent COVID-19. The chain couples TRBV7-9 to TRBJ1-1, with 10 positions matching TRBD1. The source material was peripheral blood. CDR3 residues: CASSLGGTGDTEAFF. CDR3 bases: TGTGCCAGCAGCTTAGGAGGGACAGGGGACACTGAAGCTTTCTTT. The variable domain in full, completed from reference TRBV7-9 and TRBJ1-1, reads DTGVSQNPRHKITKRGQNVTFRCDPISEHNRLYWYRQTLGQGPEFLTYFQNEAQLEKSRLLSDRFSAERPKGSFSTLEIQRTEQGDSAMYLCASSLGGTGDTEAFFGQGTRLTVV.